The rows below give T cell receptor beta chains drawn from one sample of a study of blood T cell repertoires in COVID-19. Only in-frame clones appear in the TCRdb table, and some are missing; sequencing was by immunoSEQ multiplex PCR. The sample holds some 110,000 clones, roughly 80% seen once. Sequencing input: peripheral blood. All receptors derive from a man aged 55-75 years with acute or convalescent COVID-19. The CDR3 runs from the conserved cysteine through the conserved F or W. Each record gives: J gene, D gene, V gene, clone size, CDR3 protein, CDR3 DNA. The D gene is left open where the match is weak. Size tells how often a clone was seen (once, few, many) or the class of an expanded clone, and some rows leave it out.

TRBJ2-3 | . | TRBV11-2 | once | CASRTGFPTQYF | TGTGCCAGCAGAACAGGGTTTCCTACGCAGTATTTT
TRBJ2-1 | TRBD2 | TRBV6-5 | . | CASSPSGSSYNEQFF | TGTGCCAGCAGTCCTAGCGGGAGCTCCTACAATGAGCAGTTCTTC
TRBJ1-1 | . | TRBV11-2 | . | CASSSSGRQRHEAFF | TGTGCCAGCAGCTCCTCCGGCCGACAGAGGCATGAAGCTTTCTTT
TRBJ2-7 | TRBD1 | TRBV30 | medium-sized | CAWNSGGFYEQYF | TGTGCCTGGAATTCAGGGGGCTTTTACGAGCAGTACTTC
TRBJ2-7 | TRBD1 | TRBV19 | . | CASSAPGQGAYEQYF | TGTGCCAGTAGCGCGCCGGGACAGGGGGCCTACGAGCAGTACTTC
TRBJ2-2 | . | TRBV7-8 | . | CASSLALRDRRTGELFF | TGTGCCAGCAGCTTAGCTCTCCGGGATCGTAGGACCGGGGAGCTGTTTTTT
TRBJ2-3 | TRBD1 | TRBV10-3 | . | CAIGATGGEDTQYF | TGTGCCATCGGGGCGACAGGGGGAGAGGATACGCAGTATTTT
TRBJ2-6 | . | TRBV21-1 | . | CASSKARESGANVLTF | TGTGCCAGCAGCAAAGCACGAGAGTCTGGGGCCAACGTCCTGACTTTC
TRBJ1-1 | . | TRBV11-2 | . | CASSSDRNTEAFF | TGTGCCAGCAGCTCGGACAGGAACACTGAAGCTTTCTTT
TRBJ1-2 | . | TRBV6-5 | . | CASSYYGSSGYGYTF | TGTGCCAGCAGTTACTACGGATCGTCGGGGTATGGCTACACCTTC
TRBJ1-1 | . | TRBV9 | . | CASSVGQDGGWTEAFF | TGTGCCAGCAGCGTGGGTCAGGACGGGGGGTGGACTGAAGCTTTCTTT
TRBJ1-3 | . | TRBV7-9 | . | CASSLVTYSGNTIYF | TGTGCCAGCAGCTTGGTCACATACTCTGGAAACACCATATATTTT
TRBJ1-5 | . | TRBV20-1 | . | CSASKSTYSNQPQHF | TGCAGTGCTAGTAAGAGTACTTACAGCAATCAGCCCCAGCATTTT
TRBJ2-5 | . | TRBV6-5 | few | CASAYRTIKETQYF | TGTGCCAGCGCCTATAGAACGATCAAAGAGACCCAGTACTTC
TRBJ2-1 | TRBD1 | TRBV7-2 | once | CASSFGTASYNEQFF | TGTGCCAGCAGCTTCGGGACAGCCTCCTACAATGAGCAGTTCTTC
TRBJ1-1 | . | TRBV5-6 | . | CASSLGGLVTEAFF | TGTGCCAGCAGCCTCGGTGGCCTAGTCACTGAAGCTTTCTTT
TRBJ2-1 | TRBD2 | TRBV13 | . | CASSFTSMTSTSYNEQFF | TGTGCCAGCAGTTTTACTAGTATGACTAGCACTTCCTACAATGAGCAGTTCTTC
TRBJ1-1 | . | TRBV5-5 | . | CASSLQGRWTEAFF | TGTGCCAGCAGCTTGCAGGGGCGCTGGACTGAAGCTTTCTTT
TRBJ2-1 | TRBD1 | TRBV7-8 | . | CASSSRTGALNEQFF | TGTGCCAGCAGCTCCCGGACAGGGGCCCTCAATGAGCAGTTCTTC
TRBJ1-2 | . | TRBV6-5 | . | CASSYSRGGYTF | TGTGCCAGCAGTTACTCCCGGGGTGGCTACACCTTC
TRBJ2-3 | . | TRBV7-2 | . | CASSFFPGGTDTQYF | TGTGCCAGCAGCTTCTTCCCAGGGGGCACAGATACGCAGTATTTT
TRBJ2-1 | TRBD2 | TRBV4-1 | . | CASSHGTSLYNEQFF | TGCGCCAGCAGCCACGGGACTAGCTTATACAATGAGCAGTTCTTC
TRBJ1-4 | . | TRBV20-1 | . | CSASGLGQGNEKLFF | TGCAGTGCTAGTGGGTTGGGGCAGGGTAATGAAAAACTGTTTTTT
TRBJ1-2 | . | TRBV4-1 | . | CASSREQGPSSGGYTF | TGCGCCAGCAGCCGAGAACAGGGACCCTCATCGGGGGGCTACACCTTC
TRBJ2-3 | TRBD2 | TRBV6-1 | . | CASSEAGGLAGSRDTQYF | TGTGCCAGCAGTGAAGCGGGGGGCCTAGCGGGGAGCAGGGATACGCAGTATTTT
TRBJ2-1 | TRBD1 | TRBV2 | . | CASRARDSPYNEQFF | TGTGCCAGCAGGGCCCGGGACAGCCCCTACAATGAGCAGTTCTTC
TRBJ2-3 | . | TRBV6-5 | . | CASTGTGVITDTQYF | TGTGCCAGCACGGGGACGGGGGTGATCACAGATACGCAGTATTTT
TRBJ1-5 | . | TRBV2 | . | CASTTGANSNQPQHF | TGTGCCAGCACCACAGGAGCTAATAGCAATCAGCCCCAGCATTTT
TRBJ1-1 | . | TRBV5-1 | . | CASSLSAQVPEAFF | TGCGCCAGCAGCTTGTCCGCACAAGTCCCTGAAGCTTTCTTT
TRBJ1-1 | . | TRBV6-5 | . | CASSYSRNTEAFF | TGTGCCAGCAGTTACTCGAGGAACACTGAAGCTTTCTTT
TRBJ2-3 | TRBD2 | TRBV5-1 | . | CASSWGLAQSTDTQYF | TGCGCCAGCAGCTGGGGACTAGCTCAGAGCACAGATACGCAGTATTTT
TRBJ2-3 | . | TRBV20-1 | . | CSAGTSDTQYF | TGCAGTGCCGGGACTTCAGATACGCAGTATTTT
TRBJ2-7 | . | TRBV30 | . | CAWSVQEFRKEQYF | TGTGCCTGGAGTGTACAAGAGTTCAGGAAAGAGCAGTACTTC
TRBJ2-5 | TRBD2 | TRBV11-3 | . | CASSPQALAARETQYF | TGTGCCAGCAGCCCTCAGGCGCTAGCGGCAAGAGAAACCCAGTACTTC
TRBJ1-4 | . | TRBV7-3 | . | CASSLSAANEKLFF | TGTGCCAGCAGCCTAAGTGCCGCGAATGAAAAACTGTTTTTT
TRBJ2-7 | . | TRBV27 | . | CASSLSNSGYSYEQYF | TGTGCCAGCAGTTTATCGAATAGCGGATATTCCTACGAGCAGTACTTC
TRBJ1-4 | . | TRBV27 | . | CASRNPGGGEKLFF | TGTGCCAGCAGAAACCCCGGGGGAGGTGAAAAACTGTTTTTT
TRBJ2-3 | . | TRBV5-1 | once | CASSQLDYSTDTQYF | TGCGCCAGCAGCCAACTTGATTATAGCACAGATACGCAGTATTTT
TRBJ1-2 | TRBD1 | TRBV18 | once | CASSPGGTGGVGYGYTF | TGTGCCAGCTCACCAGGCGGGACAGGGGGCGTCGGGTATGGCTACACCTTC
TRBJ1-1 | TRBD1 | TRBV18 | few | CASSRETGGFFTEAFF | TGTGCCAGCTCACGCGAGACAGGGGGTTTCTTCACTGAAGCTTTCTTT
TRBJ1-1 | . | TRBV11-3 | . | CASSLTGQTGSTEAFF | TGTGCCAGCAGCCTTACAGGACAGACGGGGAGCACTGAAGCTTTCTTT
TRBJ2-2 | TRBD1 | TRBV11-3 | . | CASSLEGAGTPGTGELFF | TGTGCCAGCAGCCTAGAGGGGGCCGGGACCCCTGGCACCGGGGAGCTGTTTTTT
TRBJ2-5 | TRBD2 | TRBV7-2 | . | CASSNNIRGRARETQYF | TGTGCCAGCAGCAACAATATCAGAGGGAGGGCCCGGGAGACCCAGTACTTC
TRBJ2-5 | . | TRBV5-8 | . | CASSRGRQETQYF | TGTGCCAGCAGTCGGGGGAGGCAAGAGACCCAGTACTTC
TRBJ2-2 | . | TRBV12-5 | . | CASGFYPDTGELFF | TGTGCTAGTGGTTTCTACCCCGACACCGGGGAGCTGTTTTTT
TRBJ1-5 | TRBD1 | TRBV4-1 | . | CASSQLVGQGGLQPQHF | TGCGCCAGCAGCCAACTTGTGGGACAGGGGGGGCTTCAGCCCCAGCATTTT
TRBJ1-6 | TRBD1 | TRBV5-1 | . | CASSQGQGHSPLHF | TGCGCCAGCAGCCAGGGACAGGGCCATTCACCCCTCCACTTT
TRBJ2-1 | . | TRBV7-3 | . | CASSFGLGEQFF | TGTGCCAGCAGCTTTGGACTGGGTGAGCAGTTCTTC
TRBJ2-7 | . | TRBV11-2 | . | CASSSEAVPSYEQYF | TGTGCCAGCAGCTCTGAAGCGGTACCCTCCTACGAGCAGTACTTC
TRBJ1-2 | TRBD1 | TRBV2 | . | CASSGTGGHGYTF | TGTGCCAGCAGTGGGACAGGGGGTCATGGCTACACCTTC
TRBJ2-7 | . | TRBV9 | . | CASSVAPAAYEQYF | TGTGCCAGCAGCGTAGCTCCGGCAGCGTACGAGCAGTACTTC
TRBJ2-4 | . | TRBV11-1 | . | CASSLGARATKNIQYF | TGTGCCAGCAGCTTAGGGGCCAGGGCAACCAAAAACATTCAGTACTTC
TRBJ1-5 | . | TRBV30 | . | CAWSVAARGQPQHF | TGTGCCTGGAGTGTGGCAGCTAGAGGTCAGCCCCAGCATTTT
TRBJ1-2 | . | TRBV11-3 | few | CASSLSGGLYGYTF | TGTGCCAGCAGCCTAAGTGGGGGCCTCTATGGCTACACCTTC